Shown below are 18 T cell receptor beta chains from a single sample sequenced in a study of cytomegalovirus exposure and HLA in healthy donors. Primers for the PCR totalled 60 Vbeta and 13 Jbeta. Profiling relied on immunoSEQ multiplex PCR, and the TCRdb table lists in-frame clones only, not all of them. The table records approximately 260,000 clones, about 90% of them present only once. Sequencing used PBMCs. The receptors here all came from a girl aged 2 to 10 in good health and CMV-seronegative.

The chain combines TRBV5-1 with TRBJ2-7; 9 bases are a match to TRBD1. This CDR3 is built from 14 residues. Trimming removed 4 bases from V and 6 bases from J; junction bases left unmatched: 8. Germline CDR1 SGHRS, CDR2 YFSETQ. The CDR3 nucleotides are TGCGCCAGCAGCCAAGGGACAGGGAACCTCGAGCAGTACTTC. It is translated as CASSQGTGNLEQYF.

CDR3 bases: TGTGCCACCAGCAGGCCGGGACAGGGAACGGGGAGCTCCTACGAGCAGTACTTC. This gives the protein CATSRPGQGTGSSYEQYF. The chain links TRBV15 to TRBJ2-7; 9 nucleotides match TRBD1. The ends lost 3 bases at V and 0 bases at J; junction bases unmatched: 12. The CDR3 is 18 amino acids. Looked up from germline, CDR1 is LNHNV and CDR2 is YYDKDF (reference sequence). The full variable domain, with the rest looked up from reference TRBV15 and TRBJ2-7, is DAMVIQNPRYQVTQFGKPVTLSCSQTLNHNVMYWYQQKSSQAPKLLFHYYDKDFNNEADTPDNFQSRRPNTSFCFLDIRSPGLGDTAMYLCATSRPGQGTGSSYEQYFGPGTRLTVT.

The V call is TRBV30, the J call TRBJ1-4, with a tentative D call TRBD1 (6 bases). Germline V gene data show CDR1 as GTSNPN and CDR2 as SVGIG (reference sequence). This CDR3 comprises 14 residues. V was pared by 0 bases and J by 5 bases, with 10 bases between. The CDR3 bases are TGTGCCTGGAGTGTGAGGGACACAAATGAAAAACTGTTTTTT. Translating it yields CAWSVRDTNEKLFF. The whole variable domain, remainder taken from reference TRBV30 and TRBJ1-4, is SQTIHQWPATLVQPVGSPLSLECTVEGTSNPNLYWYRQAAGRGLQLLFYSVGIGQISSEVPQNLSASRPQDRQFILSSKKLLLSDSGFYLCAWSVRDTNEKLFFGSGTQLSVL.

The chain has TRBV4-1 and TRBJ2-5, with 11 bases identical to TRBD1. V trimming: 3 bases; J trimming: 4 bases; junction bases outside the gene matches: 10. The CDR3 loop spans 17 amino acids. Germline assignment: CDR1 MGHRA and CDR2 YSYEKL. The CDR3 spells CASSQDITGTGGETQYF. CDR3 bases: TGCGCCAGCAGCCAGGACATCACCGGGACAGGGGGAGAGACCCAGTACTTC.

The chain joins TRBV5-5 to TRBJ2-1; 13 bases are shared with TRBD2. The CDR3 is 18 residues long. The germline gives CDR1 SGHKS, CDR2 YYEKEE (reference sequence). The J segment lost 3 bases and the V segment lost 4 bases, leaving 10 bases of the junction unmatched. The DNA of the CDR3 is TGTGCCAGCAGCGGAAATTCGGGACTAGCGGGAAACTACAATGAGCAGTTCTTC. This encodes CASSGNSGLAGNYNEQFF.

This chain uses TRBV7-2 with TRBJ2-7; D is undetermined. The ends were cut back, 2 bases at V and 5 bases at J, with 10 bases in the middle. The germline V gene has CDR1 SGHTA and CDR2 FQGNSA. The CDR3 is 13 amino acids. This CDR3 reads CASSLISLNEQYF. CDR3 nucleotides: TGTGCCAGCAGCTTAATCAGTTTGAACGAGCAGTACTTC.

The V and J genes are TRBV4-1 and TRBJ2-6; perhaps TRBD2 as D (5 bases). Trimming removed 2 bases at V and 3 bases at J, with 8 bases between. Germline V gene lookup returns CDR1 MGHRA and CDR2 YSYEKL. The CDR3 sequence is 15 residues long. This CDR3 is CASSQLAGGANVLTF. For the CDR3, the DNA is TGCGCCAGCAGCCAACTAGCTGGTGGGGCCAACGTCCTGACTTTC.

The V gene is TRBV29-1, the J gene TRBJ2-7, with TRBD2 matching 12 bases. CDR1 is SQVTM and CDR2 is ANQGSEA in the germline V gene. CDR3 size: 14 residues. Unmatched junction bases numbered 6, after V lost 4 bases and J lost 5 bases. Here the CDR3 reads CSVVTSGRIDEQYF. The CDR3, as DNA: TGCAGCGTTGTAACTAGCGGGAGGATCGACGAGCAGTACTTC.

The chain is built from TRBV19 and TRBJ2-5, with 7 bases that match TRBD1. This CDR3 contains 13 residues. Germline V CDR1 and CDR2: LNHDA, SQIVND (reference sequence). After removal of 3 bases from V and 4 bases from J, the junction contained 2 bases not matched to a gene. The CDR3 region has the DNA TGTGCCAGTAGTATGGACAGGAGAGAGACCCAGTACTTC. As protein: CASSMDRRETQYF.

The gene calls are TRBV11-3 and TRBJ2-7, with 10 bases matching TRBD1. With 1 base clipped from V and 2 bases from J, the junction kept 2 bases outside the gene matches. Germline assignment: CDR1 SGHNT and CDR2 YENEEA. The length of the CDR3 is 15 residues. CDR3 in amino acids: CASSLGTGGTYEQYF. The CDR3, as DNA: TGTGCCAGCAGCTTAGGGACAGGGGGAACCTACGAGCAGTACTTC.

The rearrangement uses TRBV7-9 and TRBJ1-6; D not certain. In germline, CDR1 is SEHNR, CDR2 FQNEAQ (reference sequence). Trimming removed 2 bases from V and 3 bases from J, with 11 bases in between. The CDR3 loop spans 16 amino acids. CDR3 DNA sequence: TGTGCCAGCAGCTTATCGCCGGCGGTCTATAATTCACCCCTCCACTTT. This sequence encodes CASSLSPAVYNSPLHF.

The rearrangement joins TRBV21-1 to TRBJ1-2. TRBV21-1 is a recognized pseudogene. CDR3 length equals 16 residues. This CDR3 is CASSPSDTTGIYGYTF. Written as DNA, the CDR3 is TGTGCCAGCAGCCCAAGTGATACGACTGGAATCTATGGCTACACCTTC.

This rearrangement joins TRBV6-5 to TRBJ2-5; 7 nucleotides match TRBD1. The V segment lost 2 bases and the J segment 0 bases; nucleotides outside the gene matches: 3. CDR1 and CDR2 (germline): MNHEY, SVGAGI. This CDR3 is built from 15 residues. In DNA form, the CDR3 reads TGTGCCAGCAGTTACGGGACAGCGTACCAAGAGACCCAGTACTTC. It encodes CASSYGTAYQETQYF.

Comments on this clone: The same CDR3 can be traced to other DNA sequences in this sample. This rearrangement joins TRBV27 to TRBJ1-1; D is perhaps TRBD1 (6 bases). Trimming took off 4 bases at V and 1 base at J, with 7 bases between the two ends. The germline gives CDR1 MNHEY, CDR2 SMNVEV (reference sequence). The CDR3 contains 13 residues. The DNA of the CDR3 is TGTGCCAGCAGTTCGGGACAGAACACTGAAGCTTTCTTT. Amino acid sequence: CASSSGQNTEAFF.

The chain is built from TRBV27 and TRBJ2-7; TRBD1 agrees at 9 bases. There are 14 residues in the CDR3. The junction had 6 bases not matched to a gene; V was cut back by 5 bases and J by 4 bases. The germline V gene encodes CDR1 MNHEY and CDR2 SMNVEV (reference sequence). The CDR3 nucleotides read TGTGCCAGCAGTGGGGACAGGGCGGGGTACGAGCAGTACTTC. Amino acid sequence: CASSGDRAGYEQYF.

DNA of the CDR3: TGTGCCAGCAGCGTAGCGCTAGCGGGGAATTTCAATGAGCAGTTCTTC. Its protein product is CASSVALAGNFNEQFF. V is TRBV9 and J is TRBJ2-1; 9 bases match TRBD2. Trimming at V came to 0 bases and at J to 6 bases, leaving 7 bases not matched to a gene. This CDR3 is 16 amino acids long. CDR1 SGDLS and CDR2 YYNGEE come from the germline V gene. Looking up the rest from reference TRBV9 and TRBJ2-1 gives the full variable domain: DSGVTQTPKHLITATGQRVTLRCSPRSGDLSVYWYQQSLDQGLQFLIQYYNGEERAKGNILERFSAQQFPDLHSELNLSSLELGDSALYFCASSVALAGNFNEQFFGPGTRLTVL.

The chain is built from TRBV7-9 and TRBJ1-4; D possibly corresponds to TRBD1 (5 bases). Per germline, CDR1 SEHNR and CDR2 FQNEAQ (reference sequence). V was clipped by 2 bases and J by 4 bases, with 14 bases between them. This CDR3 is built from 16 residues. The CDR3 region is CASSLIRGYGNEKLFF. CDR3 DNA sequence: TGTGCCAGCAGCTTAATCCGGGGGTACGGTAATGAAAAACTGTTTTTT.

J is TRBJ2-1 and V is TRBV7-9; D perhaps matches TRBD1 (5 bases). This CDR3 is 13 amino acids long. V was pared by 10 bases and J by 0 bases, with 10 bases between. Looked up from germline, CDR1 is SEHNR and CDR2 is FQNEAQ (reference sequence). The CDR3 nucleotides are TGTGCCACAGGGCCTAGCTCCTACAATGAGCAGTTCTTC. Its protein product is CATGPSSYNEQFF.